The clone carrying this T cell receptor (beta chain) has a count of ten or more. The antigen is unknown. Patients sequenced had flow cytometry evidence of CD8+CD57+ cell expansion. Genomic DNA provided the template from which TCR beta VDJ and CDR3 profiles were obtained. Using its own MiXCR run on the reads, TCRdb lists one record per CDR3 protein. This table has around 170,000 distinct CDR3 sequences, about half appearing once. This entry is derived from a study of CD8+CD57+ T cells in acquired aplastic anemia. The study's findings and limits: Between patients and controls, CD8+ Simpson's diversity did not vary significantly.

The V gene end was trimmed by 6 bases and the J gene end by 4 bases; junction bases not matched to a gene: 4. From germline, CDR1 is ENHRY and CDR2 SYGVKD. The CDR3 spans 13 residues. This rearrangement joins TRBV10-3 to TRBJ1-1, with 8 bases fitting TRBD1. The sample consisted of sorted CD4+, CD8+, or CD8+CD57+ T cells (not recorded which) from PBMCs. This receptor was obtained from a human donor with aplastic anemia. As DNA, the CDR3 is TGTGCCATCAGCAGGGGGCAAGGCACTGAAGCTTTCTTT. Its protein product is CAISRGQGTEAFF.